This entry concerns a single T cell receptor (beta chain). As yet, its antigen is unknown. This CDR3 has 15 residues. Germline V lookup: CDR1 MNHEY, CDR2 SVGAGI. V was shortened by 0 bases and J by 1 base, with 9 bases between the two germline ends. Sequenced by immunoSEQ multiplex PCR; TCRdb stores in-frame clones only, minus some. Among about 14,000 clones listed, 83% were seen once. These data belong to a study of PD-1 blockade in classical Hodgkin lymphoma. Study-wide context: Patients were administered nivolumab (3 mg/kg intravenously) every 2 weeks. Study-wide results and caveats: Whoever responded completely had baseline diversity much like that seen in newly diagnosed patients. By C4D1, diversity of CD4+ TCRs had risen significantly, whereas that of CD8+ TCRs had not.

Every patient experienced relapse after autologous stem cell transplantation, and brentuximab vedotin exposure varied. Sequenced material: peripheral blood mononuclear cells (PBMCs), taken at baseline. The chain is built from TRBV6-5 and TRBJ1-2; D gene unclear. The TCR was taken from a human donor with classical Hodgkin lymphoma. CDR3 coding DNA: TGTGCCAGCAGTTACTCAAGTTCAGTTAACTATGGCTACACCTTC. Translated: CASSYSSSVNYGYTF.